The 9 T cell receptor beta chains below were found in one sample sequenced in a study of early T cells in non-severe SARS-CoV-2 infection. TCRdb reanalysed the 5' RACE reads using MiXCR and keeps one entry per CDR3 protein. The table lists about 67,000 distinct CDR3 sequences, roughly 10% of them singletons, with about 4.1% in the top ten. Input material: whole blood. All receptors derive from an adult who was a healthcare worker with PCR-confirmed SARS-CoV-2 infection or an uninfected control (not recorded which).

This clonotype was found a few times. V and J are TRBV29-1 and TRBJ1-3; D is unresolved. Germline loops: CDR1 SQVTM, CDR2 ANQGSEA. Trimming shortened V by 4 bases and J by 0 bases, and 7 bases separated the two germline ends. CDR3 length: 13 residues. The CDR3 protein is CSVGDTSGNTIYF. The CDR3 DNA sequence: TGCAGCGTTGGTGACACCTCTGGAAACACCATATATTTT. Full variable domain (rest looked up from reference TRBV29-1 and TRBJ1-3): SAVISQKPSRDICQRGTSLTIQCQVDSQVTMMFWYRQQPGQSLTLIATANQGSEATYESGFVIDKFPISRPNLTFSTLTVSNMSPEDSSIYLCSVGDTSGNTIYFGEGSWLTVV.

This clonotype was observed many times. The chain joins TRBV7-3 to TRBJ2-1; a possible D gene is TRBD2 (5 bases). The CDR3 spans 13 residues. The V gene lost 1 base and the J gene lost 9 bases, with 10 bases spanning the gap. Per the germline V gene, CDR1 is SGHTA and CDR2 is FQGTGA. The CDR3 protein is CASSLNSEGEQFF. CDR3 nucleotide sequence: TGTGCCAGCAGCTTAAATTCCGAGGGTGAGCAGTTCTTC.

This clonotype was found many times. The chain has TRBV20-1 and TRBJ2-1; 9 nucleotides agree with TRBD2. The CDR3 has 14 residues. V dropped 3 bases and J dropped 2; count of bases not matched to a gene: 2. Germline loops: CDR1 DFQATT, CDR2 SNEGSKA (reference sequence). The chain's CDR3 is CSASGGRAYNEQFF. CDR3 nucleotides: TGCAGTGCTAGCGGCGGGAGGGCCTACAATGAGCAGTTCTTC.

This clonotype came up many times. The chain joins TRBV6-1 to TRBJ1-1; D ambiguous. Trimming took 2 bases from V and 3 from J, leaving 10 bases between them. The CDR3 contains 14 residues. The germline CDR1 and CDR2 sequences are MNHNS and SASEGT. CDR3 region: CASSEQGRDTEAFF. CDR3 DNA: TGTGCCAGCAGTGAACAAGGACGGGACACTGAAGCTTTCTTT.

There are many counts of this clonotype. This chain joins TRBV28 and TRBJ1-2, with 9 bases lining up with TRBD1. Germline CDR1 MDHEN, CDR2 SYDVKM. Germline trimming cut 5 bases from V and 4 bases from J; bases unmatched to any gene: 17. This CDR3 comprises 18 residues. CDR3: CASSPAGRFTGGGYGYTF. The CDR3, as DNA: TGTGCCAGCAGTCCGGCGGGTAGATTTACAGGGGGCGGCTATGGCTACACCTTC.

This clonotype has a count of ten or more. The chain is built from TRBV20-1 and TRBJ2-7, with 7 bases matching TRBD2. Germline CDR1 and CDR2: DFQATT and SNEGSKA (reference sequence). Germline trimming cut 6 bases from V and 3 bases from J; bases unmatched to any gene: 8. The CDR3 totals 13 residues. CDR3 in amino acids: CSATLAAGYEQYF. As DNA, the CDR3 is TGCAGTGCGACCCTAGCGGCGGGCTACGAGCAGTACTTC.

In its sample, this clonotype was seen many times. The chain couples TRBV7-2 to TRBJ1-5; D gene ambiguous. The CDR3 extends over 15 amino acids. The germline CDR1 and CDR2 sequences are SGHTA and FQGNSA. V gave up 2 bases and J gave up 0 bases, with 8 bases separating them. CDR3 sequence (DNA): TGTGCCAGCAGCTTATCAGAGTATAGCAATCAGCCCCAGCATTTT. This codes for CASSLSEYSNQPQHF. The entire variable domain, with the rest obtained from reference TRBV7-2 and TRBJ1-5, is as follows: GAGVSQSPSNKVTEKGKDVELRCDPISGHTALYWYRQSLGQGLEFLIYFQGNSAPDKSGLPSDRFSAERTGGSVSTLTIQRTQQEDSAVYLCASSLSEYSNQPQHFGDGTRLSIL.

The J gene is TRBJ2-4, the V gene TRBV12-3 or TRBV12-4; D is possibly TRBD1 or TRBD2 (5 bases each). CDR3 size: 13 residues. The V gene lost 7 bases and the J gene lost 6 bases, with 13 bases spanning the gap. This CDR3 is CASTSRDRNIQYF. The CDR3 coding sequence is TGTGCCAGCACCTCAAGGGACCGAAACATTCAGTACTTC.

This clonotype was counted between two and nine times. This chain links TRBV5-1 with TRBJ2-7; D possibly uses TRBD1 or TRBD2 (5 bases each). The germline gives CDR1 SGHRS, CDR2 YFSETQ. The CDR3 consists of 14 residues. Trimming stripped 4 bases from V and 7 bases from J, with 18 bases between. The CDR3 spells CASSPGRVWDEQYF. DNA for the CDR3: TGCGCCAGCAGCCCGGGACGGGTGTGGGATGAGCAGTACTTC.